These 8 T cell receptor beta chains originate from one sample sequenced in a study of a mutant IDH1 vaccine in newly diagnosed glioma. Time point meaning: week 5, during vaccination. One vaccine dose held 300 ug of mutant IDH1 20-mer peptide and came with topical imiquimod. These TCRs' antigens remain unknown. Using immunoSEQ multiplex PCR, the repertoire was profiled, and TCRdb retains in-frame clones only, with some absent. The table shows about 40,000 clones, with roughly 92% occurring only once. Sequencing was performed on PBMCs, taken from a glioma patient whose treatment included an IDH1 peptide vaccine. The receptors stem from a middle-aged man with glioma.

The V call is TRBV15, the J call TRBJ2-2; 7 nucleotides match TRBD2. The V gene's germline CDR1 is LNHNV and CDR2 YYDKDF (reference sequence). The length of the CDR3 is 16 residues. After removal of 1 base from V and 2 bases from J, the junction contained 4 bases not matched to a gene. CDR3 in DNA: TGTGCCACCAGCAGAGCTCGCGGGGGTAACACCGGGGAGCTGTTTTTT. Its protein is CATSRARGGNTGELFF.

The chain combines TRBV5-1 with TRBJ2-3; no firm D call. The CDR3 contains 14 residues. Germline V gene data show CDR1 as SGHRS and CDR2 as YFSETQ. The V end was cut by 3 bases, the J end by 1 base, with 9 bases between. CDR3 nucleotide sequence: TGCGCCAGCAGCTCTACAGCAGGCACAGATACGCAGTATTTT. Translation gives CASSSTAGTDTQYF.

The chain couples TRBV5-4 to TRBJ1-2; D possibly corresponds to TRBD1 (6 bases). Looked up from germline, CDR1 is SGHNT and CDR2 is YYREEE (reference sequence). V lost 3 bases and J lost 7, with 10 bases in between. The CDR3 has 12 amino acids. CDR3 bases: TGTGCCAGCAGCTCTTACAGGGCTGGCTACACCTTC. This encodes CASSSYRAGYTF.

The V call is TRBV10-3, the J call TRBJ2-7; D remains ambiguous. Germline CDR1 and CDR2: ENHRY and SYGVKD. There are 13 residues in the CDR3. Trimming removed 5 bases at V and 4 bases at J, with 12 bases between. In DNA form, the CDR3 reads TGTGCCATCAGTTCTGACGGAAAGTACGAGCAGTACTTC. It is translated as CAISSDGKYEQYF.

The chain combines TRBV28 with TRBJ1-5; no definite D call. The CDR3 is 17 residues long. Germline CDR1 reads MDHEN; CDR2 reads SYDVKM. V was clipped by 3 bases and J by 4 bases, with 19 bases between them. CDR3 in amino acids: CASSFDVGIPSNQPQHF. Here the CDR3 DNA reads TGTGCCAGCAGTTTCGATGTGGGAATCCCTTCTAATCAGCCCCAGCATTTT.

V is TRBV6-5 and J is TRBJ1-1; 8 bases align to TRBD1. With V trimmed by 5 bases and J by 6 bases, 2 bases remained unmatched. The CDR3 covers 12 residues. Germline V gene sequence: CDR1 MNHEY, CDR2 SVGAGI. As DNA, the CDR3 is TGTGCCAGCAGTGCGGACAGGGCTGAAGCTTTCTTT. Translated, it gives CASSADRAEAFF.

V gene TRBV14 combines with J gene TRBJ2-3; D is unclear. Trimming took off 5 bases at V and 1 base at J, with 10 bases between the two ends. From germline, CDR1 is SGHDN and CDR2 FVKESK. CDR3 size: 14 residues. Here the CDR3 reads CASSRDVGTDTQYF. CDR3 bases: TGTGCCAGCAGCAGGGATGTGGGCACAGATACGCAGTATTTT.

The V gene is TRBV5-1, the J gene TRBJ2-3; D is perhaps TRBD1 or TRBD2 (6 bases each). CDR3 length: 19 residues. Trimming removed 1 base at V and 4 bases at J, with 25 bases between. Germline assignment: CDR1 SGHRS and CDR2 YFSETQ. The CDR3: CASSLFNRQEGSFPDTQYF. The DNA of the CDR3 is TGCGCCAGCAGCTTGTTTAACCGACAGGAGGGATCATTTCCAGATACGCAGTATTTT.